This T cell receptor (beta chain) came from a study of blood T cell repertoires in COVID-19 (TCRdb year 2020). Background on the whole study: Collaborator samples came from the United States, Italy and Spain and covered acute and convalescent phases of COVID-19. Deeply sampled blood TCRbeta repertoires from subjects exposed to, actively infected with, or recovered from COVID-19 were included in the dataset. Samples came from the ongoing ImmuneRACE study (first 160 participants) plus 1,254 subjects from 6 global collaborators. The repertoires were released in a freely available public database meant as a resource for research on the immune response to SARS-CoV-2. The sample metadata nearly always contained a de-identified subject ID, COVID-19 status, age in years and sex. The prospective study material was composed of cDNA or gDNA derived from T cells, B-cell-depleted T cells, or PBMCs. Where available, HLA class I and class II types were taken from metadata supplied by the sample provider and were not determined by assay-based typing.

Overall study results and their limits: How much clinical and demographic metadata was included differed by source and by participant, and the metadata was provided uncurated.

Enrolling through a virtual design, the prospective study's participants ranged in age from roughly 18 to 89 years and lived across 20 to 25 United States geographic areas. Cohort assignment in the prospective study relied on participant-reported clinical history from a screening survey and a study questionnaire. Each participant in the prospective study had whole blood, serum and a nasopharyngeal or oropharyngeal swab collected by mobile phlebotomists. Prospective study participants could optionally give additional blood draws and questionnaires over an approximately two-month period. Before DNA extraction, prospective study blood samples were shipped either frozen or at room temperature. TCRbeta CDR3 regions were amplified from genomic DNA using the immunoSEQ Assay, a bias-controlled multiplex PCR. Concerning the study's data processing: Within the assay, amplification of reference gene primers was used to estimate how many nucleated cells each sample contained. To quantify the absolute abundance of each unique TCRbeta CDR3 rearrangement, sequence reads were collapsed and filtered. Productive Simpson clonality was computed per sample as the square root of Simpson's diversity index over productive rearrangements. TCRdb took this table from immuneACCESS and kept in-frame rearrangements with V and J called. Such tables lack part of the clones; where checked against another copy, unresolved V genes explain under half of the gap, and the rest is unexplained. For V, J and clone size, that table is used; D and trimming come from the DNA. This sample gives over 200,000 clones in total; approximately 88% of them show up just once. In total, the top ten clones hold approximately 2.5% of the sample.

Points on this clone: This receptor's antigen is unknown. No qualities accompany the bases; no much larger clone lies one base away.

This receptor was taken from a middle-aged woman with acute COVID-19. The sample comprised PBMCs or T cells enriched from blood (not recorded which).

The CDR3 region has the sequence CASSPLGGLASSGYF. In nucleotide form, the sequence is TGTGCCAGCAGCCCACTCGGAGGACTAGCATCCTCAGGGTACTTC. Recombination joined TRBV5-6 with TRBJ2-5; TRBD2 lines up with 8 middle nucleotides. Trimming leaves V shorter by 4 bases and J shorter by 13 bases, with the junction holding 18 bases beyond the gene matches. Taken from the germline V gene, the CDR1 and CDR2 loops are SGHDT and YYEEEE. The CDR3 starts with the cysteine, ends with the phenylalanine, and has 15 residues. The only DNA kept is the CDR3, 45 bases in frame from the first base.